This T cell receptor beta chain derives from a study of T-cell memory formation after mild COVID-19. As for the study in general: Each donor largely had its own TCR clusters. General study results and limits: Clones that contracted clustered mainly in CM and EM if CD4+ and in EMRA if CD8+. Cross-reactive memory apparently joined, as some responding clones appeared in pre-infection memory. Nothing showed for sure that second-wave clones peaking on day 37 were SARS-CoV-2 specific.

A few counts support this clonotype. Its target is not known. TCRdb fed the 5' RACE reads into MiXCR, producing one record per CDR3 protein. Among around 400,000 distinct CDR3 sequences listed, 20% to 25% were seen once. V gave up 5 bases and J gave up 4 bases, with 17 bases separating them. The CDR3 runs to 15 residues. The germline V gene encodes CDR1 KGHSH and CDR2 LQKENI. The TCR originated in an adult woman who had mild COVID-19 (a few samples of this study predate the infection). Cell type and time point are not known. This chain uses TRBV18 with TRBJ1-1, with unresolved D. The sequenced material came from PBMCs or a T cell subset sorted from them (not recorded which). Here the CDR3 DNA reads TGTGCCAGCTCAGAGGGAGTTAGCGCGAGCACTGAAGCTTTCTTT. It yields the protein CASSEGVSASTEAFF.